A single sample gave rise to the 19 T cell receptor beta chains below, sequenced in a study of T cell repertoires in aging, cancer and after chemotherapy. Peripheral blood genomic DNA, not sorted cells or RNA, was the template. Rearranged V-D-J TRB sequences were amplified with a mixed TRB-A/B primer pool. Each CDR3 protein is one row after TCRdb ran MiXCR on the multiplex PCR reads. The repertoire holds about 5,000 distinct CDR3 sequences, with around 24% as singletons. What was sequenced was blood. The source is a human donor with a blood cancer.

On this clonotype itself: This could be a read error, since a much larger clone is one nucleotide away. V is TRBV30 and J is TRBJ1-1; 7 nucleotides line up with TRBD1. The V segment lost 6 bases and the J segment 5 bases; nucleotides outside the gene matches: 12. CDR1 and CDR2 from the germline V gene are GTSNPN and SVGIG (reference sequence). The CDR3 covers 14 residues. DNA for the CDR3: TGTGCCTGCCGGGACAGCACAAAGCGAACTGAAGCTTTCTTT. This encodes CACRDSTKRTEAFF. The whole variable domain, remainder taken from reference TRBV30 and TRBJ1-1, is SQTIHQWPATLVQPVGSPLSLECTVEGTSNPNLYWYRQAAGRGLQLLFYSVGIGQISSEVPQNLSASRPQDRQFILSSKKLLLSDSGFYLCACRDSTKRTEAFFGQGTRLTVV.

Notes on this clonotype: Its ends do not fully match the called genes, so a read error is possible. This rearrangement joins TRBV6-5 to TRBJ1-3, with D perhaps TRBD1 (5 bases). The CDR3 sequence is 15 residues long. In germline, CDR1 is MNHEY, CDR2 SVGAGI. CDR3 sequence: CASSYGAFSRNSIYF. The CDR3 DNA sequence: TGTGCCAGCAGTTACGGGGCATTCTCTAGAAACAGCATATATTTT.

In its sample, this clonotype ranks as medium-sized (0.01 to 0.1%). The V and J genes are TRBV5-4 and TRBJ2-1; D remains unclear. This CDR3 comprises 15 residues. Trimming removed 7 bases from V and 4 bases from J, with 18 bases in between. Germline CDR1 and CDR2: SGHNT and YYREEE (reference sequence). The CDR3 here is CASSTPADSYNEQFF. Here the CDR3 DNA reads TGTGCCAGCTCCACCCCGGCAGACTCTTACAATGAGCAGTTCTTC.

By share of the sample, this clonotype is medium-sized. J is TRBJ2-3 and V is TRBV20-1; no definite D call. V lost 3 bases, J lost 0 bases, and 10 bases lay in between. Germline CDR1 is DFQATT and CDR2 is SNEGSKA (reference sequence). The CDR3 has 14 amino acids. The CDR3 loop reads CSARRITSTDTQYF. The CDR3 region has the DNA TGCAGTGCTAGGAGAATCACTAGCACAGATACGCAGTATTTT.

This sequence joins TRBV20-1 and TRBJ1-1; D not certain. Trimming took off 8 bases at V and 0 bases at J, with 16 bases between the two ends. Germline assignment: CDR1 DFQATT and CDR2 SNEGSKA (reference sequence). The CDR3 totals 14 residues. The CDR3 is CSTGVKLMNTEAFF. DNA for the CDR3: TGCAGTACCGGGGTGAAGCTCATGAACACTGAAGCTTTCTTT.

The CDR3 sequence: CASSPDGYNSPLHF. The CDR3 coding sequence is TGTGCCAGCAGCCCTGATGGCTATAATTCACCCCTCCACTTT. The V call is TRBV27, the J call TRBJ1-6; D is undetermined. From germline, CDR1 is MNHEY and CDR2 SMNVEV (reference sequence). The CDR3 has 14 residues. V lost 6 bases and J 3 bases, leaving 9 bases between the germline ends.

The chain employs TRBV7-3 and TRBJ1-5, with D unresolved. This CDR3 region has 15 residues. Germline V gene sequence: CDR1 SGHTA, CDR2 FQGTGA. V lost 7 bases and J 1 base, leaving 14 bases between the germline ends. The CDR3: CASTQVPGSNQPQHF. CDR3 sequence (DNA): TGTGCCAGCACCCAAGTCCCTGGGAGCAATCAGCCCCAGCATTTT.

This clonotype qualifies as medium-sized. V gene TRBV30 combines with J gene TRBJ2-7; 9 nucleotides line up with TRBD1. The germline CDR1 and CDR2 sequences are GTSNPN and SVGIG (reference sequence). The V segment lost 3 bases and the J segment 5 bases; nucleotides outside the gene matches: 5. The CDR3 consists of 13 residues. CDR3 nucleotides: TGTGCCTGGAGCAGGGACAGGGTGCACGAGCAGTACTTC. Protein sequence: CAWSRDRVHEQYF.

The V and J genes are TRBV5-1 and TRBJ2-7; D is ambiguous. Germline CDR1 and CDR2: SGHRS and YFSETQ. V dropped 5 bases and J dropped 2 bases, with 8 bases sitting between them. The CDR3 loop spans 12 amino acids. CDR3 coding DNA: TGCGCCAGCAGACTGGCGACCTACGAGCAGTACTTC. It specifies CASRLATYEQYF.

For the CDR3, the DNA is TGTGCCAGCAGGAAGGGACAGGGTTTCAGGAACACTGAAGCTTTCTTT. This translates into CASRKGQGFRNTEAFF. The chain carries TRBV6-6 and TRBJ1-1, with 9 bases that match TRBD1. J lost 1 base, V lost 6 bases, and 9 bases had no gene match. Germline assignment: CDR1 MNHNY and CDR2 SVGAGI (reference sequence). This CDR3 has 16 amino acids.

This clonotype occurred once. One base away lies a much larger clone, so this may be a sequencing read error. This chain links TRBV15 with TRBJ1-5, with TRBD1 as a possible D gene (8 bases). The J call may be faulty, since TRBJ2-3 better matches the DNA end. Germline CDR1 LNHNV, CDR2 YYDKDF (reference sequence). The CDR3 is made up of 17 amino acids. CDR3 loop: CATSRAPLDRDYQPQYF. The CDR3 nucleotides are TGTGCCACCAGCAGAGCGCCCTTGGACAGGGACTATCAGCCCCAGTATTTT.

About this clonotype itself: A much larger clone lies a single base off, so this may be a read error. This chain joins TRBV6-1 and TRBJ1-2; D not resolved. CDR3 length equals 13 residues. Per the germline V gene, CDR1 is MNHNS and CDR2 is SASEGT. Deletions cut 6 bases from V and 6 bases from J, with 14 bases between. The CDR3 DNA is TGTGCCAGCAGGCCGGCAGTGTTCAATGGCTACACCTTC. Its translation is CASRPAVFNGYTF.

The V and J genes are TRBV20-1 and TRBJ2-1, with TRBD1 matching 8 bases. The CDR3 is 13 amino acids. The junction had 6 bases not matched to a gene; V was cut back by 3 bases and J by 8 bases. CDR1 is DFQATT, CDR2 SNEGSKA, per germline (reference sequence). The CDR3 DNA sequence: TGCAGTGCTAGGCTCTCAGGGGGCGATGAGCAGTTCTTC. Amino acids: CSARLSGGDEQFF.

With regard to this clonotype: This clone may be a read error of a much larger clone one base away. The rearrangement uses TRBV18 and TRBJ2-3, with D perhaps TRBD1 or TRBD2 (5 bases each). Germline CDR1 is KGHSH and CDR2 is LQKENI. CDR3 length: 13 amino acids. CDR3 nucleotide sequence: TGTGCCAGCTCACCCTGGGACGTAGATGCGCAGTATTTT. Translated, it gives CASSPWDVDAQYF.

V and J are TRBV9 and TRBJ1-1; tentative D call: TRBD1 (6 bases). This CDR3 has 16 residues. The ends were cut back, 4 bases at V and 5 bases at J, with 21 bases in the middle. The germline V gene encodes CDR1 SGDLS and CDR2 YYNGEE. The chain's CDR3 is CASSPLQQGRNTEAFF. CDR3 nucleotides: TGTGCCAGCAGCCCACTACAGCAGGGGCGGAATACTGAAGCTTTCTTT. Full variable domain (missing parts from reference TRBV9 and TRBJ1-1): DSGVTQTPKHLITATGQRVTLRCSPRSGDLSVYWYQQSLDQGLQFLIQYYNGEERAKGNILERFSAQQFPDLHSELNLSSLELGDSALYFCASSPLQQGRNTEAFFGQGTRLTVV.

This clonotype is deemed medium-sized. The gene calls are TRBV19 and TRBJ2-5; 7 nucleotides match TRBD1. The germline gives CDR1 LNHDA, CDR2 SQIVND (reference sequence). The CDR3 runs to 13 residues. V shed 3 bases, J shed 5 bases, and the junction held 3 bases outside the gene matches. The CDR3 bases are TGTGCCAGTAGTATTAGGGGACAGGAGACCCAGTACTTC. Amino acids: CASSIRGQETQYF.

This clonotype was recorded a few times. V is TRBV20-1 and J is TRBJ1-4, with a tentative D call TRBD1 (6 bases). The germline gives CDR1 DFQATT, CDR2 SNEGSKA (reference sequence). V was clipped by 6 bases and J by 7 bases, with 18 bases between them. The length of the CDR3 is 14 residues. CDR3 sequence reads: CSAPLGGVGEKLFF. The CDR3 nucleotides read TGCAGTGCCCCACTTGGGGGCGTCGGTGAAAAACTGTTTTTT.

In its sample, this clonotype was seen a few times. The V and J genes are TRBV6-5 and TRBJ1-1; TRBD1 is a possible D gene (6 bases). Germline V lookup: CDR1 MNHEY, CDR2 SVGAGI. The V gene lost 8 bases and the J gene lost 5 bases, with 21 bases spanning the gap. This CDR3 spans 15 amino acids. The CDR3 sequence: CASSPTGLGGTEAFF. The CDR3 nucleotides are TGTGCCAGCTCGCCGACAGGTTTGGGAGGGACTGAAGCTTTCTTT.

Sample share makes this clonotype medium-sized (0.01 to 0.1%). In nucleotides, the CDR3 is TGTGCCAGCAGTTCCGCGCCAGCGGGGGGGCTAGGGGAGCTGTTTTTT. Its translation is CASSSAPAGGLGELFF. V and J are TRBV12-3 or TRBV12-4 and TRBJ2-2; 10 nucleotides agree with TRBD2. This CDR3 is built from 16 residues. With V trimmed by 4 bases and J by 8 bases, 10 bases remained unmatched.